Below are 27 T cell receptor beta chains sequenced from a single sample in a study of blood T cells in healthy people across ages. A sample-barcoded 5' primer and a J-beta primer mix were used in a second PCR of roughly 7 to 12 cycles. In TCRdb, the 5' RACE reads were re-called with MiXCR into one record per CDR3 protein. The table lists roughly 500,000 distinct CDR3 sequences, 25% to 30% of them singletons, with approximately 18% in the top ten. The source material was blood. The source of these receptors is a woman in her 70s in good health.

The chain carries TRBV4-1 and TRBJ2-5, with 8 bases identical to TRBD2. The CDR3 sequence is 17 residues long. Germline-derived CDR1 and CDR2 are MGHRA and YSYEKL. V trimming: 1 base; J trimming: 2 bases; junction bases outside the gene matches: 9. The CDR3 nucleotides read TGCGCCAGCAGCCAAGTTATCCAGCGGGGGCCTCAAGAGACCCAGTACTTC. This codes for CASSQVIQRGPQETQYF.

The chain couples TRBV5-1 to TRBJ1-1; 11 positions agree with TRBD1. CDR3 size: 14 residues. Losses at the gene ends were 7 bases for V and 5 bases for J; bases not matched to a gene: 7. Germline values: CDR1 SGHRS, CDR2 YFSETQ. The CDR3 protein is CASFTGTGGTEAFF. The CDR3 DNA sequence: TGCGCCAGCTTTACCGGGACAGGGGGGACTGAAGCTTTCTTT.

DNA of the CDR3: TGTGCCTGGAGTTCTCCCGCGCAGGGGAACGAAAAACTGTTTTTT. This gives the protein CAWSSPAQGNEKLFF. V and J are TRBV30 and TRBJ1-4; D perhaps matches TRBD1 (6 bases). With 2 bases removed from V and 8 bases from J, the gap between germline ends came to 18 bases. The CDR3 runs to 15 residues. Germline loops: CDR1 GTSNPN, CDR2 SVGIG (reference sequence).

This rearrangement joins TRBV7-2 to TRBJ2-1, with 9 bases identical to TRBD1. With the DNA end fitting TRBJ2-7 better, the J assignment may be wrong. CDR3 size: 15 residues. Looked up from germline, CDR1 is SGHTA and CDR2 is FQGNSA. This chain's CDR3 is CASSTTPGTGIEQYF. Here the CDR3 DNA reads TGTGCCAGCAGTACCACTCCCGGGACAGGGATCGAGCAGTACTTC.

The CDR3, as DNA: TGCAGCGTTATACGGACAGGGGGCACTGAAGCTTTCTTT. It encodes CSVIRTGGTEAFF. The chain joins TRBV29-1 to TRBJ1-1; 10 bases agree with TRBD1. The CDR3 is 13 residues long. Germline lookup yields CDR1 SQVTM and CDR2 ANQGSEA. V dropped 5 bases and J dropped 4; count of bases not matched to a gene: 4.

This clonotype appeared a few times. The genes are TRBV6-5 and TRBJ1-2; 8 bases align to TRBD1. Trimming cost V 5 bases and J 8 bases; bases outside gene matches: 4. The CDR3 has 12 residues. Germline V gene data show CDR1 as MNHEY and CDR2 as SVGAGI. The CDR3 DNA is TGTGCCAGCAGTCAGGGGGCGCACGGCTACACCTTC. Its protein is CASSQGAHGYTF.

CDR3 loop: CASRPDSNQPQHF. CDR3 bases: TGTGCCAGCAGGCCAGATAGCAATCAGCCCCAGCATTTT. The chain links TRBV12-3 or TRBV12-4 to TRBJ1-5; D remains ambiguous. V was trimmed by 6 bases and J by 0 bases, leaving 6 bases between them. CDR3 size: 13 residues.

The V gene is TRBV5-1, the J gene TRBJ2-3; 12 positions match TRBD2. The CDR3 is 18 amino acids. V dropped 4 bases and J dropped 0; count of bases not matched to a gene: 9. The V gene's germline CDR1 is SGHRS and CDR2 YFSETQ. The CDR3 sequence is CASSQGTSGGPSTDTQYF. The CDR3 nucleotides are TGCGCCAGCAGCCAGGGAACTAGCGGGGGGCCAAGCACAGATACGCAGTATTTT.

This chain joins TRBV4-2 and TRBJ2-2; 11 bases line up with TRBD2. V lost 9 bases, J lost 6 bases, and 12 bases stayed unmatched. The CDR3 is 16 amino acids. Germline CDR1 LGHNA, CDR2 YNFKEQ. The CDR3 sequence: CASHNLAGGRAGELFF. In nucleotides, the CDR3 is TGTGCCAGTCATAACCTAGCGGGGGGAAGAGCCGGGGAGCTGTTTTTT.

The V call is TRBV6-1, the J call TRBJ1-4; TRBD1 agrees at 9 bases. There are 16 residues in the CDR3. Trimming cost V 6 bases and J 1 base; bases outside gene matches: 6. CDR1 and CDR2 from the germline V gene are MNHNS and SASEGT. The CDR3 bases are TGTGCCAGCAGATCCGGGACAGGGATAACTAATGAAAAACTGTTTTTT. Encoded protein: CASRSGTGITNEKLFF.

The V call is TRBV5-1, the J call TRBJ2-5, with 7 positions matching TRBD2. The CDR3 extends over 14 amino acids. CDR1 and CDR2 (germline): SGHRS, YFSETQ. Trimming removed 2 bases from V and 5 bases from J; junction bases left unmatched: 6. DNA for the CDR3: TGCGCCAGCAGCTTACTAGCGTTGGGGGAGACCCAGTACTTC. Protein: CASSLLALGETQYF.

This clonotype was detected only a few times. The rearrangement links TRBV5-1 to TRBJ2-7; D gene unclear. Trimming stripped 2 bases from V and 6 bases from J, with 12 bases between. The CDR3 length is 13 residues. The germline V gene has CDR1 SGHRS and CDR2 YFSETQ. The CDR3 region has the DNA TGCGCCAGCAGCTTAACAGTAGGCTCCGAGCAGTACTTC. Translated, it gives CASSLTVGSEQYF.

This clonotype was seen only a few times. This chain joins TRBV4-2 and TRBJ2-1, with TRBD2 matching over 8 bases. The CDR3 is 16 residues long. V was pared by 2 bases and J by 3 bases, with 6 bases of the junction left unmatched. Germline V gene sequence: CDR1 LGHNA, CDR2 YNFKEQ. CDR3 sequence: CASSQRGGQVYNEQFF. The CDR3 DNA is TGTGCCAGCAGCCAACGCGGGGGGCAGGTCTACAATGAGCAGTTCTTC.

This clonotype was counted a single time. J is TRBJ2-1 and V is TRBV29-1; D unclear. The germline V and J ends were trimmed by 4 bases and 0 bases, with 7 bases remaining between them. CDR3 length: 13 residues. Germline-derived CDR1 and CDR2 are SQVTM and ANQGSEA. CDR3 DNA sequence: TGCAGCGTTGGTCGGTACTCCTACAATGAGCAGTTCTTC. Protein product: CSVGRYSYNEQFF.

This clonotype was observed a handful of times. The rearrangement joins TRBV6-2 or TRBV6-3 to TRBJ2-3, with D possibly TRBD2 on 6 matching bases. Per germline, CDR1 MNHEY and CDR2 SVGEGT. The V gene lost 2 bases and the J gene lost 2 bases, with 8 bases spanning the gap. CDR3 length: 14 amino acids. The CDR3 reads CASSYPDYTDTQYF. CDR3 in DNA: TGTGCCAGCAGTTACCCGGACTACACAGATACGCAGTATTTT.

This clonotype showed up just a few times. The J gene is TRBJ2-7, the V gene TRBV11-2, with 7 bases aligning to TRBD1. This CDR3 region has 15 residues. Trimming took 4 bases from V and 9 from J; bases not matched to a gene: 15. Germline-derived CDR1 and CDR2 are SGHAT and FQNNGV. The CDR3 spells CASSSVRQGLRGQYF. The CDR3 nucleotides are TGTGCCAGCAGCTCAGTGCGACAGGGTCTACGAGGGCAGTACTTC. Based on the CDR3 plus reference TRBV11-2 and TRBJ2-7, the full variable domain is EAGVAQSPRYKIIEKRQSVAFWCNPISGHATLYWYQQILGQGPKLLIQFQNNGVVDDSQLPKDRFSAERLKGVDSTLKIQPAKLEDSAVYLCASSSVRQGLRGQYFGPGTRLTVT.

This rearrangement joins TRBV18 to TRBJ2-7; D unclear. V was trimmed by 2 bases and J by 4 bases, leaving 9 bases between them. Germline assignment: CDR1 KGHSH and CDR2 LQKENI. The CDR3 is 13 amino acids. This CDR3 reads CASSPGVGYEQYF. DNA for the CDR3: TGTGCCAGCTCACCAGGGGTTGGATACGAGCAGTACTTC.

This clonotype was counted only a few times. The V call is TRBV14, the J call TRBJ2-5; D is perhaps TRBD2 (5 bases). Germline CDR1 is SGHDN and CDR2 is FVKESK. This CDR3 spans 13 amino acids. Between the trimmed V and J ends, which lost 10 bases and 2 bases, there was a span of 14 bases. The CDR3 loop reads CATRLAVQETQYF. CDR3 sequence (DNA): TGTGCCACCCGCCTAGCAGTTCAAGAGACCCAGTACTTC.

A few counts support this clonotype. The J gene is TRBJ2-3, the V gene TRBV20-1; 14 bases align to TRBD2. Germline assignment: CDR1 DFQATT and CDR2 SNEGSKA (reference sequence). Trimming took 4 bases from V and 5 from J; bases not matched to a gene: 8. The CDR3 sequence is 16 residues long. CDR3 nucleotides: TGCAGTGCTACCCGGACTAGCGGGAGGTTGGAAGATACGCAGTATTTT. Encoded protein: CSATRTSGRLEDTQYF.

This clonotype was found a few times. V gene TRBV20-1 combines with J gene TRBJ2-1, with a tentative D call TRBD2 (6 bases). Germline V gives CDR1 DFQATT, CDR2 SNEGSKA (reference sequence). V was cut by 5 bases and J by 2 bases, with 19 bases left in between. The CDR3 length is 16 residues. Written as DNA, the CDR3 is TGCAGTGCTTATCTCCGGACGGCGGGGCCCTACAATGAGCAGTTCTTC. Its translation is CSAYLRTAGPYNEQFF.

The chain recombines TRBV20-1 with TRBJ2-1; 7 bases are shared with TRBD2. This CDR3 has 15 amino acids. CDR1 and CDR2 from the germline V gene are DFQATT and SNEGSKA (reference sequence). Trimming at V came to 5 bases and at J to 7 bases, leaving 14 bases not matched to a gene. The CDR3 coding sequence is TGCAGTGCTTCAAGAGCGGGGACCACTGAGAATGAGCAGTTCTTC. Its translation is CSASRAGTTENEQFF.

V and J are TRBV10-3 and TRBJ2-7, with TRBD2 identical over 7 bases. The CDR3 runs to 12 residues. V trimming: 6 bases; J trimming: 5 bases; junction bases outside the gene matches: 4. Germline loops: CDR1 ENHRY, CDR2 SYGVKD. The CDR3 DNA sequence: TGTGCCATCAGGGGAGGGAGAAACGAGCAGTACTTC. Residues: CAIRGGRNEQYF.

This clonotype was seen a handful of times. The V call is TRBV20-1, the J call TRBJ2-5, with 9 bases identical to TRBD2. TRBJ2-7 matches the DNA end more closely, so the J call is doubtful. The CDR3 covers 15 residues. CDR1 is DFQATT, CDR2 SNEGSKA, per germline (reference sequence). The CDR3 spells CSARWASGDPYEQYF. The CDR3 DNA follows: TGCAGTGCTAGATGGGCTAGCGGGGATCCCTACGAGCAGTACTTC.

This clonotype was counted a few times. This chain links TRBV5-1 with TRBJ2-5; D remains unclear. The CDR3 loop spans 14 amino acids. The V gene's germline CDR1 is SGHRS and CDR2 YFSETQ. Trimming took off 0 bases at V and 5 bases at J, with 11 bases between the two ends. CDR3 in DNA: TGCGCCAGCAGCTTGGGGGCCCCTGGGGAGACCCAGTACTTC. Translation gives CASSLGAPGETQYF.

This clonotype has just a few counts. The rearrangement joins TRBV2 to TRBJ1-2, with D uncertain. From germline, CDR1 is SNHLY and CDR2 FYNNEI. Between the trimmed V and J ends, which lost 3 bases and 4 bases, there was a span of 9 bases. The CDR3 sequence is 13 residues long. The CDR3 loop reads CASSDRVAYGYTF. CDR3 in DNA: TGTGCCAGCAGTGATCGGGTCGCCTATGGCTACACCTTC. Using reference TRBV2 and TRBJ1-2 for the parts outside the CDR3, the full variable domain is EPEVTQTPSHQVTQMGQEVILRCVPISNHLYFYWYRQILGQKVEFLVSFYNNEISEKSEIFDDQFSVERPDGSNFTLKIRSTKLEDSAMYFCASSDRVAYGYTFGSGTRLTVV.

This clonotype was detected a few times. The chain combines TRBV29-1 with TRBJ1-1; D is perhaps TRBD1 (6 bases). V was clipped by 4 bases and J by 1 base, with 13 bases between them. Germline CDR1 and CDR2: SQVTM and ANQGSEA. The CDR3 is 14 residues long. DNA for the CDR3: TGCAGCGTTGGAGGGGGGCAGGCGAACACTGAAGCTTTCTTT. Encoded protein: CSVGGGQANTEAFF.

This clonotype was seen more than once but under ten times. The chain recombines TRBV20-1 with TRBJ2-1; D uncertain. V gave up 3 bases and J gave up 1 base, with 10 bases separating them. This CDR3 is 14 amino acids long. CDR1 is DFQATT, CDR2 SNEGSKA, per germline (reference sequence). This CDR3 reads CSASGRSSYNEQFF. The CDR3, as DNA: TGCAGTGCTAGTGGTAGGTCATCCTACAATGAGCAGTTCTTC.